What follows are 3 T cell receptor beta chains derived from one specimen sequenced in a study of cytomegalovirus exposure and HLA in healthy donors. Vbeta (60) and Jbeta (13) primers were used in the PCR. The table came from immunoSEQ multiplex PCR; TCRdb's copy has only in-frame clones and leaves some out. The sample gives around 150,000 clones, approximately 80% of which show up once; approximately 6.5% is in the top ten. The source material was PBMCs. These receptors were collected from a man aged 50-60 years in good health and CMV-seropositive.

The chain recombines TRBV6-1 with TRBJ1-6; possibly TRBD1 for D (6 bases). The CDR3 length is 18 residues. From germline, CDR1 is MNHNS and CDR2 SASEGT. The ends were cut back, 2 bases at V and 4 bases at J, with 18 bases in the middle. In DNA form, the CDR3 reads TGTGCCAGCAGTGAACGGTGGGGGCTATCTGGATATAATTCACCCCTCCACTTT. Translating it yields CASSERWGLSGYNSPLHF.

The chain's CDR3 is CASSETGGGRLFGNIQYF. CDR3 DNA sequence: TGTGCCAGCAGTGAAACCGGCGGGGGGCGCTTGTTCGGGAACATTCAGTACTTC. The gene calls are TRBV2 and TRBJ2-4, with 8 bases aligning to TRBD2. The J segment lost 7 bases and the V segment lost 2 bases, leaving 16 bases of the junction unmatched. The CDR3 totals 18 residues. Per the germline V gene, CDR1 is SNHLY and CDR2 is FYNNEI.

The chain carries TRBV18 and TRBJ1-2; possible D gene TRBD1, 6 bases. V was cut by 3 bases and J by 5 bases, with 19 bases left in between. This CDR3 has 16 amino acids. The V gene's germline CDR1 is KGHSH and CDR2 LQKENI. CDR3 region: CASSPARQVFGYGYTF. The CDR3 DNA is TGTGCCAGCTCACCCGCCAGACAGGTCTTCGGGTATGGCTACACCTTC.